This passage covers 31 T cell receptor beta chains from one sample sequenced in a study of neurological immune-mediated disorders. TCRdb re-called the 5' RACE reads with MiXCR, one entry per CDR3 protein. This sample has about 80,000 distinct CDR3 sequences; nearly 6% occur once, and the top ten carry roughly 7.9%. Time point in this sample: longitudinal time-point 2. Specimen: PBMCs. These receptors were collected from a woman aged 55 to 70 with multiple sclerosis.

Ten or more counts support this clonotype. The chain uses TRBV27 and TRBJ1-5; D uncertain. Germline V gene data show CDR1 as MNHEY and CDR2 as SMNVEV (reference sequence). This CDR3 has 14 residues. Trimming took 6 bases from V and 0 from J, leaving 9 bases between them. Written as DNA, the CDR3 is TGTGCCAGCAGATCCGACATTAGCAATCAGCCCCAGCATTTT. Its protein is CASRSDISNQPQHF.

This clonotype was recorded at least ten times. The chain has TRBV5-1 and TRBJ2-1; 7 bases are shared with TRBD2. The CDR3 is 16 residues long. CDR1 and CDR2 (germline): SGHRS, YFSETQ. With 4 bases clipped from V and 9 bases from J, the junction kept 16 bases outside the gene matches. CDR3 coding DNA: TGCGCCAGCAGCACTGGACTAGTACCCGGGGATCCTGAGCAGTTCTTC. Encoded protein: CASSTGLVPGDPEQFF.

This clonotype was seen many times. V is TRBV6-5 and J is TRBJ2-4; D not certain. The CDR3 runs to 17 residues. The germline V gene has CDR1 MNHEY and CDR2 SVGAGI. Deletions cut 5 bases from V and 0 bases from J, with 17 bases between. CDR3 sequence: CASSNVLGPGAKNIQYF. DNA of the CDR3: TGTGCCAGCAGTAATGTCCTCGGCCCCGGAGCCAAAAACATTCAGTACTTC.

This clonotype was found many times. The chain couples TRBV7-9 to TRBJ2-3, with 9 bases that match TRBD2. V trimming: 3 bases; J trimming: 2 bases; junction bases outside the gene matches: 6. The CDR3 extends over 16 amino acids. Germline V gene lookup returns CDR1 SEHNR and CDR2 FQNEAQ (reference sequence). The CDR3 sequence: CASSFSRGGVTDTQYF. CDR3 coding DNA: TGTGCCAGCAGCTTTTCGCGGGGGGGAGTCACAGATACGCAGTATTTT.

This clonotype showed up many times. The chain carries TRBV7-7 and TRBJ2-1; TRBD2 agrees at 10 bases. CDR3 size: 15 residues. The V segment lost 5 bases and the J segment 4 bases; nucleotides outside the gene matches: 5. From germline, CDR1 is SSHAT and CDR2 FNYEAQ (reference sequence). The CDR3 nucleotides read TGTGCCAGCAGCGTCAGCGGGGGGGGATACAATGAGCAGTTCTTC. Its translation: CASSVSGGGYNEQFF.

This clonotype was observed at least ten times. The V gene is TRBV7-2, the J gene TRBJ2-5, with a tentative D call TRBD1 (5 bases). CDR1 and CDR2 from the germline V gene are SGHTA and FQGNSA. CDR3 length equals 13 residues. V shed 5 bases and J shed 3 bases, with 10 bases lying between them. For the CDR3, the DNA is TGTGCCAGCAGCAGCGACAGAAAAGAGACCCAGTACTTC. It codes for CASSSDRKETQYF.

There are many counts of this clonotype. This chain links TRBV4-2 with TRBJ2-7; D call uncertain. CDR3 size: 14 residues. The germline V gene encodes CDR1 LGHNA and CDR2 YNFKEQ. With 4 bases removed from V and 0 bases from J, the gap between germline ends came to 10 bases. The CDR3 DNA is TGTGCCAGCAGCCCCCGACCGAACTCCTACGAGCAGTACTTC. Its protein product is CASSPRPNSYEQYF.

The table lists this clonotype with many counts. The CDR3 spells CSARDGSGGEPQHF. The CDR3 region has the DNA TGCAGTGCTAGAGATGGTTCGGGAGGGGAGCCCCAGCATTTT. This chain connects TRBV20-1 to TRBJ1-5; tentative D call: TRBD1 (5 bases). Germline CDR1 and CDR2: DFQATT and SNEGSKA (reference sequence). This CDR3 comprises 14 residues. V was shortened by 0 bases and J by 8 bases, with 14 bases between the two germline ends.

This chain links TRBV20-1 with TRBJ2-5, with 11 nucleotides matching TRBD2. V dropped 0 bases and J dropped 9; count of bases not matched to a gene: 6. The germline gives CDR1 DFQATT, CDR2 SNEGSKA (reference sequence). The CDR3 totals 14 residues. CDR3 protein: CSARDGTSGPAQYF. The CDR3 DNA is TGCAGTGCTAGAGATGGGACTAGCGGCCCGGCCCAGTACTTC.

This clonotype was observed many times. The rearrangement links TRBV7-2 to TRBJ1-1; maybe TRBD1 (5 bases). This CDR3 region has 14 residues. CDR1 is SGHTA, CDR2 FQGNSA, per germline. V lost 0 bases and J 1 base, leaving 6 bases between the germline ends. The CDR3 nucleotides read TGTGCCAGCAGCTTAGCGGACACGAACACTGAAGCTTTCTTT. It is translated as CASSLADTNTEAFF. The full variable domain, in which reference TRBV7-2 and TRBJ1-1 provide the parts outside the CDR3, is GAGVSQSPSNKVTEKGKDVELRCDPISGHTALYWYRQSLGQGLEFLIYFQGNSAPDKSGLPSDRFSAERTGGSVSTLTIQRTQQEDSAVYLCASSLADTNTEAFFGQGTRLTVV.

Only a few counts were recorded for this clonotype. The V and J genes are TRBV9 and TRBJ2-7; D might be TRBD2 (5 bases). Looked up from germline, CDR1 is SGDLS and CDR2 is YYNGEE. The V gene lost 4 bases and the J gene lost 3 bases, with 14 bases spanning the gap. The CDR3 sequence is 14 residues long. CDR3 in DNA: TGTGCCAGCAGCACCGCTGGCCGGGACTACGAGCAGTACTTC. This gives the protein CASSTAGRDYEQYF.

CDR3 residues: CSASPPGQHHTEAFF. CDR3 nucleotides: TGCAGTGCTAGTCCTCCGGGACAGCATCACACTGAAGCTTTCTTT. The chain has TRBV20-1 and TRBJ1-1; 7 positions match TRBD1. Germline trimming cut 3 bases from V and 3 bases from J; bases unmatched to any gene: 10. Germline lookup yields CDR1 DFQATT and CDR2 SNEGSKA (reference sequence). The CDR3 covers 15 residues.

This clonotype was observed at least ten times. The CDR3 is CATQGQDVNTGELFF. In DNA form, the CDR3 reads TGTGCCACCCAAGGACAGGATGTGAACACCGGGGAGCTGTTTTTT. The gene calls are TRBV5-6 and TRBJ2-2; the match to TRBD1 covers 7 bases. Per germline, CDR1 SGHDT and CDR2 YYEEEE. The V and J ends lost 9 bases and 1 base, in that order; junction bases with no gene match: 9. The CDR3 runs to 15 residues. The whole variable domain, remainder taken from reference TRBV5-6 and TRBJ2-2, is DAGVTQSPTHLIKTRGQQVTLRCSPKSGHDTVSWYQQALGQGPQFIFQYYEEEERQRGNFPDRFSGHQFPNYSSELNVNALLLGDSALYLCATQGQDVNTGELFFGEGSRLTVL.

In its sample, this clonotype was seen many times. This chain links TRBV29-1 with TRBJ1-2; no clear D gene. This CDR3 has 14 residues. Germline values: CDR1 SQVTM, CDR2 ANQGSEA. Trimming left V 4 bases short and J 4 bases short, with 16 bases between. CDR3 sequence (DNA): TGCAGCGTTGTGGCTGGGCCTCCCCTCTATGGCTACACCTTC. It encodes CSVVAGPPLYGYTF.

There are many counts of this clonotype. The chain recombines TRBV21-1 with TRBJ2-7; the DNA was not compared with TRBD1, the D call given in the table. TRBV21-1 is a pseudogene locus. The CDR3 has 10 amino acids. The CDR3 DNA sequence: TGTGCCAGCGGACAGGCCGAGCAGTACTTC. Its translation: CASGQAEQYF.

There are many counts of this clonotype. This chain uses TRBV5-1 with TRBJ2-3; 9 bases fit TRBD2. CDR3 length: 16 residues. The V segment lost 3 bases and the J segment 3 bases; nucleotides outside the gene matches: 8. Per the germline V gene, CDR1 is SGHRS and CDR2 is YFSETQ. CDR3: CASSSERAGGTDTQYF. CDR3 sequence (DNA): TGCGCCAGCAGCTCGGAGAGAGCGGGGGGAACAGATACGCAGTATTTT.

This clonotype was seen ten or more times. V gene TRBV6-2 or TRBV6-3 combines with J gene TRBJ1-5; D may be TRBD1 (5 bases). Trimming pared 6 bases from V and 2 bases from J, leaving 8 bases between. This CDR3 has 13 amino acids. Germline values: CDR1 MNHEY, CDR2 SVGEGT. CDR3 nucleotide sequence: TGTGCCAGCAGCTTACAGGGCAATCAGCCCCAGCATTTT. This translates into CASSLQGNQPQHF.

This clonotype was seen at least ten times. The V and J genes are TRBV5-1 and TRBJ1-4; possible D gene TRBD1, 5 bases. The CDR3 consists of 15 residues. V was cut by 4 bases and J by 7 bases, with 17 bases left in between. The germline V gene encodes CDR1 SGHRS and CDR2 YFSETQ. The CDR3 is CASSLGTPSVEKLFF. Here the CDR3 DNA reads TGCGCCAGCAGCCTGGGGACGCCAAGCGTTGAAAAACTGTTTTTT. Supplemented by reference TRBV5-1 and TRBJ1-4, the full variable domain reads KAGVTQTPRYLIKTRGQQVTLSCSPISGHRSVSWYQQTPGQGLQFLFEYFSETQRNKGNFPGRFSGRQFSNSRSEMNVSTLELGDSALYLCASSLGTPSVEKLFFGSGTQLSVL.

This clonotype showed up many times. The genes are TRBV6-5 and TRBJ1-1, with D tentatively TRBD1 (5 bases). Germline V gene sequence: CDR1 MNHEY, CDR2 SVGAGI. The CDR3 is made up of 14 amino acids. Trimming left V 6 bases short and J 7 bases short, with 18 bases between. CDR3 in amino acids: CASSRDRGYDEAFF. CDR3 nucleotide sequence: TGTGCCAGCAGCCGGGACCGGGGGTATGATGAAGCTTTCTTT.

This chain joins TRBV7-8 and TRBJ1-3, with 8 bases lining up with TRBD1. Trimming took 5 bases from V and 4 from J; bases not matched to a gene: 4. The CDR3 contains 14 residues. CDR1 is SGHVS and CDR2 is FQNEAQ in the germline V gene. DNA of the CDR3: TGTGCCAGCAGCCTCTGGGACAGGGGAAACACCATATATTTT. It encodes CASSLWDRGNTIYF.

The chain combines TRBV5-1 with TRBJ2-1, with a weak D call TRBD2 (5 bases). In germline, CDR1 is SGHRS, CDR2 YFSETQ. This CDR3 is 18 amino acids long. Trimming stripped 4 bases from V and 2 bases from J, with 22 bases between. The CDR3 DNA reads as TGCGCCAGCAGCCTCGCAGGAGGAAGCATGAGTCCCTACAATGAGCAGTTCTTC. Protein sequence: CASSLAGGSMSPYNEQFF.

This clonotype was detected many times. The chain couples TRBV20-1 to TRBJ2-7; 9 positions match TRBD1. Per the germline V gene, CDR1 is DFQATT and CDR2 is SNEGSKA (reference sequence). CDR3 length: 14 amino acids. The trim removed 0 bases at V and 6 bases at J, leaving 6 bases unmatched. The chain's CDR3 is CSARETGGRGEQYF. The DNA of the CDR3 is TGCAGTGCTAGAGAGACAGGGGGTAGGGGCGAGCAGTACTTC.

Ten or more counts support this clonotype. The gene calls are TRBV6-1 and TRBJ2-5; 11 bases line up with TRBD2. Germline trimming cut 0 bases from V and 0 bases from J; bases unmatched to any gene: 6. The CDR3 contains 18 residues. Looked up from germline, CDR1 is MNHNS and CDR2 is SASEGT. Here the CDR3 reads CASSEALAGGPYQETQYF. DNA for the CDR3: TGTGCCAGCAGTGAAGCGCTAGCGGGGGGACCGTACCAAGAGACCCAGTACTTC.

Many counts were recorded for this clonotype. This rearrangement joins TRBV18 to TRBJ2-1, with a weak D call TRBD2 (6 bases). Deletions cut 0 bases from V and 5 bases from J, with 14 bases between. This CDR3 is built from 16 residues. Germline assignment: CDR1 KGHSH and CDR2 LQKENI. The CDR3 sequence is CASSPPAGRWDNEQFF. The CDR3 nucleotides are TGTGCCAGCTCACCACCCGCGGGAAGGTGGGACAATGAGCAGTTCTTC.

This clonotype has more than one count but fewer than ten. The chain joins TRBV2 to TRBJ1-5; TRBD1 matches at 7 bases. The CDR3 contains 14 residues. The germline V gene has CDR1 SNHLY and CDR2 FYNNEI. V gave up 6 bases and J gave up 7 bases; unmatched junction bases: 9. The CDR3 sequence: CASSAGQAGQPQHF. In nucleotides, the CDR3 is TGTGCCAGCAGCGCAGGACAGGCCGGGCAGCCCCAGCATTTT.

There are many counts of this clonotype. This chain uses TRBV7-8 with TRBJ1-6; D is perhaps TRBD1 (6 bases). Deletions cut 5 bases from V and 7 bases from J, with 15 bases between. CDR1 SGHVS and CDR2 FQNEAQ come from the germline V gene. The CDR3 has 15 amino acids. The CDR3 loop reads CASSPVTGGNSPLHF. CDR3 DNA: TGTGCCAGCAGCCCAGTGACAGGCGGGAATTCACCCCTCCACTTT.

This clonotype has at least ten counts. The chain employs TRBV28 and TRBJ2-1; D might be TRBD1 (7 bases). CDR1 and CDR2 from the germline V gene are MDHEN and SYDVKM. Trimming took 7 bases from V and 7 from J, leaving 23 bases between them. The CDR3 length is 16 residues. The CDR3: CASNIRDRVEGNEQFF. The CDR3 DNA reads as TGTGCCAGCAACATTCGCGACAGGGTGGAGGGAAATGAGCAGTTCTTC. Complete variable domain (other parts from reference TRBV28 and TRBJ2-1): DVKVTQSSRYLVKRTGEKVFLECVQDMDHENMFWYRQDPGLGLRLIYFSYDVKMKEKGDIPEGYSVSREKKERFSLILESASTNQTSMYLCASNIRDRVEGNEQFFGPGTRLTVL.

The sample holds many counts of this clonotype. The chain links TRBV18 to TRBJ1-4; D is undetermined. CDR1 is KGHSH, CDR2 LQKENI, per germline. The CDR3 is made up of 13 amino acids. Deletions cut 3 bases from V and 5 bases from J, with 7 bases between. The DNA for the CDR3 is TGTGCCAGCTCACCGGGATCCAATGAAAAACTGTTTTTT. Residues: CASSPGSNEKLFF. Variable domain in full (rest from reference TRBV18 and TRBJ1-4): NAGVMQNPRHLVRRRGQEARLRCSPMKGHSHVYWYRQLPEEGLKFMVYLQKENIIDESGMPKERFSAEFPKEGPSILRIQQVVRGDSAAYFCASSPGSNEKLFFGSGTQLSVL.

This clonotype showed up many times. The gene calls are TRBV5-1 and TRBJ2-3; possibly TRBD1 or TRBD2 for D (6 bases each). The germline CDR1 and CDR2 sequences are SGHRS and YFSETQ. Trimming took off 6 bases at V and 0 bases at J, with 14 bases between the two ends. The CDR3 extends over 15 amino acids. The CDR3 sequence: CASNPYGGSTDTQYF. The CDR3 DNA reads TGCGCCAGCAACCCCTACGGGGGCAGCACAGATACGCAGTATTTT.

This clonotype was recorded at least ten times. This chain joins TRBV18 and TRBJ1-2; 7 nucleotides match TRBD1. V dropped 6 bases and J dropped 4; count of bases not matched to a gene: 8. The CDR3 runs to 14 residues. Germline V CDR1 and CDR2: KGHSH, LQKENI. The CDR3 nucleotides read TGTGCCAGCTCGTCCACAGGGGATACCTATGGCTACACCTTC. Translating it yields CASSSTGDTYGYTF.

This clonotype was found many times. The V and J genes are TRBV5-1 and TRBJ1-4, with D perhaps matching TRBD1 (5 bases). With 5 bases removed from V and 8 bases from J, the gap between germline ends came to 13 bases. Germline CDR1 is SGHRS and CDR2 is YFSETQ. CDR3 length: 13 residues. The CDR3 here is CASRRDGGEKLFF. The DNA of the CDR3 is TGCGCCAGCAGACGGGACGGAGGCGAAAAACTGTTTTTT.